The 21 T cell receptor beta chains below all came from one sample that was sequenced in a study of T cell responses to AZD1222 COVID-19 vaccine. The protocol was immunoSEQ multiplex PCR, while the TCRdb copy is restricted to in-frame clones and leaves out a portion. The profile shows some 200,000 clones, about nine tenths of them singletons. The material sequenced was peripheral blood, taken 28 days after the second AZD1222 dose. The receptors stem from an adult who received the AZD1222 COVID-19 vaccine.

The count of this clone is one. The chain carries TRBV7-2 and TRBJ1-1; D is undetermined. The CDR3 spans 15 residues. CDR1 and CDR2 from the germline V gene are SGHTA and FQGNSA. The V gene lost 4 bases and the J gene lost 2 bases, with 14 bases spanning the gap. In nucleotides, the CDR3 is TGTGCCAGCAGCTCGGACCGGGGAGGAAACACTGAAGCTTTCTTT. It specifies CASSSDRGGNTEAFF. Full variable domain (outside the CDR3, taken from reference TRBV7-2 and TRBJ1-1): GAGVSQSPSNKVTEKGKDVELRCDPISGHTALYWYRQSLGQGLEFLIYFQGNSAPDKSGLPSDRFSAERTGGSVSTLTIQRTQQEDSAVYLCASSSDRGGNTEAFFGQGTRLTVV.

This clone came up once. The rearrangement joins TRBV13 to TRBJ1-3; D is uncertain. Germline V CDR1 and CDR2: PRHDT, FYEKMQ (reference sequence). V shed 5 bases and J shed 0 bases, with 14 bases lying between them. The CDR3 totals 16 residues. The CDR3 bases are TGTGCCAGCAGCCCCCGCAACAGTTACTCTGGAAACACCATATATTTT. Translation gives CASSPRNSYSGNTIYF.

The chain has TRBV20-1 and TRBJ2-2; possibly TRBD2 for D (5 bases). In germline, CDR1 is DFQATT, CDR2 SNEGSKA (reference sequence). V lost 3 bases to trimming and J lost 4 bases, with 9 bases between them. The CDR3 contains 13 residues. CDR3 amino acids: CSASGRGTGELFF. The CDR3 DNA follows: TGCAGTGCTAGTGGCCGGGGCACCGGGGAGCTGTTTTTT.

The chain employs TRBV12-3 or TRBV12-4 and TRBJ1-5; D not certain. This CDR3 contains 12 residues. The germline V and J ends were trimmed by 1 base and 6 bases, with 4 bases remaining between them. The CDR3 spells CASSLEGQPQHF. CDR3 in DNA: TGTGCCAGCAGTTTAGAGGGTCAGCCCCAGCATTTT.

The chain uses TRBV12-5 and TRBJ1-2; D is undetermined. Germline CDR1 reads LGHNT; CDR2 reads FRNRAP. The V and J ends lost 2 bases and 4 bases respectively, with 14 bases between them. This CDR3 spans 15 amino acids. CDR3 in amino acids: CASGLYARDAYGYTF. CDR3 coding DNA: TGTGCTAGTGGTTTGTACGCGCGAGATGCCTATGGCTACACCTTC.

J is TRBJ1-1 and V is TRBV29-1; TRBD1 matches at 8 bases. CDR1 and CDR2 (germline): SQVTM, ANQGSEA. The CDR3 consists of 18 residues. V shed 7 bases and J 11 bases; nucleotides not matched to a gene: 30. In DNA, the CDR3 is TGCAGCGCCCGGGACAGGAATATCATCCCCTCCGGGGCAGGGCCGGCTTTCTTT. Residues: CSARDRNIIPSGAGPAFF. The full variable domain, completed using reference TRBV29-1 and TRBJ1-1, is SAVISQKPSRDICQRGTSLTIQCQVDSQVTMMFWYRQQPGQSLTLIATANQGSEATYESGFVIDKFPISRPNLTFSTLTVSNMSPEDSSIYLCSARDRNIIPSGAGPAFFGQGTRLTVV.

The CDR3 nucleotides read TGTGCCAGCAGCTTAGGCGGGAGTAGGTATGAGCAGTTCTTC. As protein: CASSLGGSRYEQFF. The chain carries TRBV7-8 and TRBJ2-1, with 7 nucleotides matching TRBD2. The V gene end was trimmed by 1 base and the J gene end by 8 bases; junction bases not matched to a gene: 5. Germline V gene data show CDR1 as SGHVS and CDR2 as FQNEAQ. The CDR3 totals 14 residues.

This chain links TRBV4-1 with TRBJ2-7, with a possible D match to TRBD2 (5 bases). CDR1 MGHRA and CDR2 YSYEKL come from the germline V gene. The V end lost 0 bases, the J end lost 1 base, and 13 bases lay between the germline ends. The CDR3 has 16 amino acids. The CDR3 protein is CASSQDLASLSYEQYF. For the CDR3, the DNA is TGCGCCAGCAGCCAAGATCTGGCTAGCCTGTCCTACGAGCAGTACTTC.

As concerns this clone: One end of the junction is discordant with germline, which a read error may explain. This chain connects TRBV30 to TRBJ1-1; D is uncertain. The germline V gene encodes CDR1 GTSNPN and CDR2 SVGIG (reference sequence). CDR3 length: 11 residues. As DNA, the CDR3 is TGTGCCTGGACCCATAGCACTCAAGCTTTCTTT. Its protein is CAWTHSTQAFF.

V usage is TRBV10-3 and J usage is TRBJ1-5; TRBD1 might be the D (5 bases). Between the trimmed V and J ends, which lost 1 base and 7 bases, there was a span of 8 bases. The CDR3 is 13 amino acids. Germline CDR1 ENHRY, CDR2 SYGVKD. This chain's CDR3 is CAISELRDQPQHF. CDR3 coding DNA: TGTGCCATCAGTGAGTTACGGGACCAGCCCCAGCATTTT.

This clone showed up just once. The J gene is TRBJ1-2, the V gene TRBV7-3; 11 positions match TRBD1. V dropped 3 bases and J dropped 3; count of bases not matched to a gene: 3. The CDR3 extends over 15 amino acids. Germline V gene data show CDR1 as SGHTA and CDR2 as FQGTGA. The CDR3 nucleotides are TGTGCCAGCAGCTTTGGGACAGGGGGTGACTATGGCTACACCTTC. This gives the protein CASSFGTGGDYGYTF.

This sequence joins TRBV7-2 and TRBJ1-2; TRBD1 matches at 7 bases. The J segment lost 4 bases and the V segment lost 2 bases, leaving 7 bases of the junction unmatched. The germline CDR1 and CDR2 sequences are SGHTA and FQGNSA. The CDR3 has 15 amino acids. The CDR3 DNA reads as TGTGCCAGCAGCTTAATGGTCGGGACAGCCTATGGCTACACCTTC. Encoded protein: CASSLMVGTAYGYTF.

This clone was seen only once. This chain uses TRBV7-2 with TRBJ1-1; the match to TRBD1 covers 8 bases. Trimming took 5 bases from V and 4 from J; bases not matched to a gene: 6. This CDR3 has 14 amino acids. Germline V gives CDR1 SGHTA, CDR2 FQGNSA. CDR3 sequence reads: CASSHDRGSTEAFF. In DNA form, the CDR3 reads TGTGCCAGCAGCCACGACAGGGGATCCACTGAAGCTTTCTTT.

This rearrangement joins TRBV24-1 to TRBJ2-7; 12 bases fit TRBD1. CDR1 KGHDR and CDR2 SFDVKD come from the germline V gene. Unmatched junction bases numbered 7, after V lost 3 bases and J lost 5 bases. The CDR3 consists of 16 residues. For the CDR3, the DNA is TGTGCCACCAGTGATCCCGGTGGGACAGGGGGCGACGAGCAGTACTTC. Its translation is CATSDPGGTGGDEQYF.

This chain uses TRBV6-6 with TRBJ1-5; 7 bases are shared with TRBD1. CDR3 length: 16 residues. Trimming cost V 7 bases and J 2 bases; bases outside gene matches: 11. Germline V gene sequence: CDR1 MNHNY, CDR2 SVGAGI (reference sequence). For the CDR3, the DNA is TGTGCCAGCAAGACTTCGTCCGGACAGGGCAATCAGCCCCAGCATTTT. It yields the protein CASKTSSGQGNQPQHF.

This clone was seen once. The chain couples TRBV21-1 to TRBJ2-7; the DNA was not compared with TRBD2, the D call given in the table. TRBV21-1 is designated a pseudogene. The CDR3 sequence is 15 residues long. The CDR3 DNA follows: TGTGCCAGCAGCGTACGTCGGATCCGAGGCTACGAGCAGTACTTC. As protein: CASSVRRIRGYEQYF.

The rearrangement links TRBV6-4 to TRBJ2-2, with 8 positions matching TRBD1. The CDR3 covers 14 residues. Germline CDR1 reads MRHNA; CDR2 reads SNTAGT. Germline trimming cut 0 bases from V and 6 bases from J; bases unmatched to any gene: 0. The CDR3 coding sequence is TGTGCCAGCAGTGACTCGACAGGGGCCGGGGAGCTGTTTTTT. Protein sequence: CASSDSTGAGELFF.

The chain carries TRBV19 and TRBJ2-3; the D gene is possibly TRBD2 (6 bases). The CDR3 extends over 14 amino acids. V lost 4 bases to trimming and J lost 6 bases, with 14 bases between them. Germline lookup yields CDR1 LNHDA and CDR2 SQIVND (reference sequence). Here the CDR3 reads CASSTGLQTDTQYF. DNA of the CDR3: TGTGCCAGTAGTACGGGACTTCAGACGGATACGCAGTATTTT.

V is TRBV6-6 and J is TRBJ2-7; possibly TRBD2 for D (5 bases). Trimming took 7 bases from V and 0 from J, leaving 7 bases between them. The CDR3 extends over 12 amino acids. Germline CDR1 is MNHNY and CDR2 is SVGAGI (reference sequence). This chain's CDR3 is CASNGDSYEQYF. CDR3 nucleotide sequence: TGTGCCAGCAACGGGGACTCCTACGAGCAGTACTTC.

CDR3 sequence reads: CASGNQPQHF. In nucleotides, the CDR3 is TGTGCCAGCGGCAATCAGCCCCAGCATTTT. The chain links TRBV27 to TRBJ1-5; D is undetermined. This CDR3 contains 10 residues. Per the germline V gene, CDR1 is MNHEY and CDR2 is SMNVEV (reference sequence). Trimming stripped 8 bases from V and 2 bases from J, with 1 base between.

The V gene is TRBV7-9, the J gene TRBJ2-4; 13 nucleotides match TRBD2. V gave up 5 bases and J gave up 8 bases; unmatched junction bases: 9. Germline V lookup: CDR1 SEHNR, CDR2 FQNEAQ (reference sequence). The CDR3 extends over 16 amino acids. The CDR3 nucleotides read TGTGCCAGCAGCCTGAGGACTAGCGGGAGTTCTGACATTCAGTACTTC. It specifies CASSLRTSGSSDIQYF.